Below, one T cell receptor beta chain is given with its context. What it binds is unknown. The read terminates 3 residues ahead of where the CDR3 ends, so the germline J gene completes it. The data belong to a study of T cells in women clearing cervical HPV infection. Study summary: Control women cleared a single incident HPV16 infection within 12 months.

Measured with immunoSEQ multiplex PCR; TCRdb has only the in-frame clones, and not every one. The sample has some 33,000 clones, and its top ten clones hold about 4.5%. Findings of the study overall: Unknown T-cell numbers per sample may underlie the richness differences.

This CDR3 is 14 amino acids long. CDR1 and CDR2 (germline): SGHRS, YFSETQ. This sequence joins TRBV5-1 and TRBJ2-3; D is possibly TRBD1 (6 bases). The sample was blood buffy coat. This TCR was recovered from a woman aged 18 to 75 with a cervical HPV16 infection that either progressed to CIN3+ or cleared (not recorded which). The sequenced CDR3 bases are TGCGCCAGCAGCCCGGGACAAGGGGGAGAGACG. This translates into CASSPGQGGET. The complete CDR3 reads CASSPGQGGETQYF.